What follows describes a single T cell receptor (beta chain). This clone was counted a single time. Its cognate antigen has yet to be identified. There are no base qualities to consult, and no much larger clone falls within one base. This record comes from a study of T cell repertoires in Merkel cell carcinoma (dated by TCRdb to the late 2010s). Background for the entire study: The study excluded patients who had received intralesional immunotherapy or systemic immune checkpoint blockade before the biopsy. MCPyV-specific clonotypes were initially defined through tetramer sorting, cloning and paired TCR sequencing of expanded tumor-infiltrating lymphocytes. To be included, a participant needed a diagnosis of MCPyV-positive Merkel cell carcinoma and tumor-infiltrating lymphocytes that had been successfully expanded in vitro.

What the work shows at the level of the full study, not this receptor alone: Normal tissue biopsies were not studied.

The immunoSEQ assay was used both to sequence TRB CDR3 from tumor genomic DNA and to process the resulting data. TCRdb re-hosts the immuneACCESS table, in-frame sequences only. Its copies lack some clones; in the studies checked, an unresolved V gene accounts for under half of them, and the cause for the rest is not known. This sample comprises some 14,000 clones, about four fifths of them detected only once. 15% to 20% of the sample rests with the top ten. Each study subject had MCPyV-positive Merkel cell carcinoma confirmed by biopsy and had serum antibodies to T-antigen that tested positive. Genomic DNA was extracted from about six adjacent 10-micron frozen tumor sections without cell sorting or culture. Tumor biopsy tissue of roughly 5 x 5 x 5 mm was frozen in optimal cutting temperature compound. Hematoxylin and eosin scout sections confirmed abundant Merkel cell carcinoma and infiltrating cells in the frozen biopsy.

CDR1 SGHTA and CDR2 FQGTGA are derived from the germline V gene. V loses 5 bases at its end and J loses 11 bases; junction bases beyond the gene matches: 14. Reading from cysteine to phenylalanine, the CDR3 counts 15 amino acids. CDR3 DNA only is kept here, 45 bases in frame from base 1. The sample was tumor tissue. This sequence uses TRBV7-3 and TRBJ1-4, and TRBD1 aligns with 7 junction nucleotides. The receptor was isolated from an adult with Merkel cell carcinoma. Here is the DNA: TGTGCCAGCAGCCCTCGTGGGGACAGCCCAGAGAAACTGTTTTTT. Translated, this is CASSPRGDSPEKLFF. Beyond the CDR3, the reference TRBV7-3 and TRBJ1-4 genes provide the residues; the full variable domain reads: GAGVSQTPSNKVTEKGKYVELRCDPISGHTALYWYRQSLGQGPEFLIYFQGTGAADDSGLPNDRFFAVRPEGSVSTLKIQRTERGDSAVYLCASSPRGDSPEKLFFGSGTQLSVL.